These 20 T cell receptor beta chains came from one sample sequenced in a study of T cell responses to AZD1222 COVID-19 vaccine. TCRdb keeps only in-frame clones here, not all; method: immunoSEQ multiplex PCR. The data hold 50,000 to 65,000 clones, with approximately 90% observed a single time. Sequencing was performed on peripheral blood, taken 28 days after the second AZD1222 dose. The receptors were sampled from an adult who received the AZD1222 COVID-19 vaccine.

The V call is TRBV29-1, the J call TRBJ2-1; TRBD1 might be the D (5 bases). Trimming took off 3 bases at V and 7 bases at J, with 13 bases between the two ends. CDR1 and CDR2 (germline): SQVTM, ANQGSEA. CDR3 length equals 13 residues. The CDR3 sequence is CSVDGAGRNEQFF. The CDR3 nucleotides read TGCAGCGTTGATGGGGCAGGGCGGAATGAGCAGTTCTTC.

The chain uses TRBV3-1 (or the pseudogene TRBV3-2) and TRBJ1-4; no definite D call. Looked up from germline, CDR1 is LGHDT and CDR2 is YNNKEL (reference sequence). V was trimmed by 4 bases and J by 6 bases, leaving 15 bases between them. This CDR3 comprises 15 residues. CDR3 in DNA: TGTGCCAGCAGCCGGGGAAGACCTCGGGATGAAAAACTGTTTTTT. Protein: CASSRGRPRDEKLFF.

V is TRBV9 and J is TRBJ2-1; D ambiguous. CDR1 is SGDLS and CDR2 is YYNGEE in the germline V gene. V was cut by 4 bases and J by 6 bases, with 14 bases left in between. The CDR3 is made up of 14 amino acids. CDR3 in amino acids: CASSLNRDANEQFF. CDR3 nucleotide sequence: TGTGCCAGCAGCCTAAATAGGGATGCCAATGAGCAGTTCTTC.

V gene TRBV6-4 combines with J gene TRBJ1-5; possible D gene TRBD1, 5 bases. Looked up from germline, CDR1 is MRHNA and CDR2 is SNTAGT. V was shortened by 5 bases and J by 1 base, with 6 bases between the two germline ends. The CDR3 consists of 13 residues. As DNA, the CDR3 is TGTGCCAGCAGTCCAGGGAGCAATCAGCCCCAGCATTTT. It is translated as CASSPGSNQPQHF.

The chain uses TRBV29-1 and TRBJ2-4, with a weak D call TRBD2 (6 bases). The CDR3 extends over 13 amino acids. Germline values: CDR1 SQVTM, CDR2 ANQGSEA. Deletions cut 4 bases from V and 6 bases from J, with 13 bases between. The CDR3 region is CSVAMAGINIQYF. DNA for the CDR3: TGCAGCGTTGCGATGGCGGGGATAAACATTCAGTACTTC.

Here the CDR3 reads CASSQDLGLARSTDTQYF. DNA of the CDR3: TGTGCCAGCAGCCAAGATTTGGGACTAGCGCGAAGCACAGATACGCAGTATTTT. The V and J genes are TRBV4-2 and TRBJ2-3, with 10 bases identical to TRBD2. CDR1 is LGHNA and CDR2 is YNFKEQ in the germline V gene. V shed 0 bases, J shed 0 bases, and the junction held 6 bases outside the gene matches. This CDR3 has 18 amino acids.

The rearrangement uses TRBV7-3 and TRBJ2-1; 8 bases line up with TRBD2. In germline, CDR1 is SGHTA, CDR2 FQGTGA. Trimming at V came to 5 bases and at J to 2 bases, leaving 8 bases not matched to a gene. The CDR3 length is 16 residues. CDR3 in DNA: TGTGCCAGCAGCCAGACGGGAGGGGCCCCCTACAATGAGCAGTTCTTC. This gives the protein CASSQTGGAPYNEQFF.

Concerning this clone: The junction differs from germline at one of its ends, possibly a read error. Here the CDR3 DNA reads TGTGCTAGCAGCCCCGGGACTGTCACAGATGCGCAGTATTTT. This encodes CASSPGTVTDAQYF. The chain couples TRBV7-7 to TRBJ2-3; D is possibly TRBD2 (6 bases). The germline CDR1 and CDR2 sequences are SSHAT and FNYEAQ (reference sequence). The CDR3 runs to 14 residues.

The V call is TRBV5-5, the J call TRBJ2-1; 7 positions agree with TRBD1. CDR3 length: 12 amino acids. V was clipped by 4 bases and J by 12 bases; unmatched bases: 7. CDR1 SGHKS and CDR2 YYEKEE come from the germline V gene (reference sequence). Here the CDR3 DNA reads TGTGCCAGCAGCGCTGGGACAGTGAGGCAGTTCTTC. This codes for CASSAGTVRQFF. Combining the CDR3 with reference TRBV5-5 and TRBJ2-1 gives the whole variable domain DAGVTQSPTHLIKTRGQQVTLRCSPISGHKSVSWYQQVLGQGPQFIFQYYEKEERGRGNFPDRFSARQFPNYSSELNVNALLLGDSALYLCASSAGTVRQFFGPGTRLTVL.

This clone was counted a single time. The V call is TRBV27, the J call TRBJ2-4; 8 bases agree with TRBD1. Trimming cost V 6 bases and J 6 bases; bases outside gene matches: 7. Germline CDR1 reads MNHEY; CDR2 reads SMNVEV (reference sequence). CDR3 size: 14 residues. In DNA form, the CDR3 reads TGTGCCAGCAGAAGGACAGGGCAGGGAAACATTCAGTACTTC. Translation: CASRRTGQGNIQYF.

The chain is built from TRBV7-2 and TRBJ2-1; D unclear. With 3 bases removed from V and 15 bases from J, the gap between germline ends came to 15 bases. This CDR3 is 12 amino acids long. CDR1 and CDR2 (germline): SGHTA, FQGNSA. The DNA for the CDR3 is TGTGCCAGCAGCTTCCCGTGGGGAAGCCGGTTCTTC. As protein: CASSFPWGSRFF. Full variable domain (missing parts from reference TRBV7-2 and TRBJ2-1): GAGVSQSPSNKVTEKGKDVELRCDPISGHTALYWYRQSLGQGLEFLIYFQGNSAPDKSGLPSDRFSAERTGGSVSTLTIQRTQQEDSAVYLCASSFPWGSRFFGPGTRLTVL.

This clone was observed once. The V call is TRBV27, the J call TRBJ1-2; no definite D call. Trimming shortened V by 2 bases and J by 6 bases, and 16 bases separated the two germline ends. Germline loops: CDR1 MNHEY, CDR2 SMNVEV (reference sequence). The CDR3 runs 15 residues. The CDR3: CASSLGSAKGHGYTF. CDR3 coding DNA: TGTGCCAGCAGTTTAGGTTCCGCCAAGGGCCATGGCTACACCTTC.

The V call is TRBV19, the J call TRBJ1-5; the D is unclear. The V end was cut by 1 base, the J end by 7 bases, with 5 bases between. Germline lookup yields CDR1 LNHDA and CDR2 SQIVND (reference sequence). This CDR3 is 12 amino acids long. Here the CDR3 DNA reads TGTGCCAGTAGTATAGGTTCCCAGCCCCAGCATTTT. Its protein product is CASSIGSQPQHF.

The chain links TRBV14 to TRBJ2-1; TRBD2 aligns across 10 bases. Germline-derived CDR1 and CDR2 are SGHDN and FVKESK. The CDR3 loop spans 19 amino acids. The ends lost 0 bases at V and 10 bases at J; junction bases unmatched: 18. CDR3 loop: CASSQDFPGAASGSLEQFF. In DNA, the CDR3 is TGTGCCAGCAGCCAAGATTTCCCAGGGGCGGCTAGCGGGAGTCTCGAGCAGTTCTTC.

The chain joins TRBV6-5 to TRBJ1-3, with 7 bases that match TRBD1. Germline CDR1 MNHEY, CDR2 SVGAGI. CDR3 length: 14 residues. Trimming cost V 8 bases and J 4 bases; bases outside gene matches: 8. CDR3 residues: CASQYRGIGNTIYF. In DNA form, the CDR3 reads TGTGCCAGCCAATACAGGGGAATCGGAAACACCATATATTTT.

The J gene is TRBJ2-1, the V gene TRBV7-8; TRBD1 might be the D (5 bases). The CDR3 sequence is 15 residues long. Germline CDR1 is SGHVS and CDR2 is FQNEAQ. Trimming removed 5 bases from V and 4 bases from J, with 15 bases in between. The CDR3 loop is CASSVQVQGYNEQFF. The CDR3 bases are TGTGCCAGCAGCGTACAGGTTCAGGGTTACAATGAGCAGTTCTTC.

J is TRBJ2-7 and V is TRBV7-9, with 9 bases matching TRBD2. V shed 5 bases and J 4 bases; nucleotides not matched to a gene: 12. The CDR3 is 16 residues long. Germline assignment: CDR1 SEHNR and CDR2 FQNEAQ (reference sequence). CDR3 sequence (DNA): TGTGCCAGCAGCCTAACGCTTAGCGGGAGACCTTACGAGCAGTACTTC. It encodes CASSLTLSGRPYEQYF.

The CDR3 DNA follows: TGCGCCAGCAGCAAGGACAGTAATCAGCCCCAGCATTTT. Protein product: CASSKDSNQPQHF. The chain joins TRBV5-1 to TRBJ1-5, with TRBD1 as a possible D gene (6 bases). Germline-derived CDR1 and CDR2 are SGHRS and YFSETQ. V lost 4 bases to trimming and J lost 4 bases, with 9 bases between them. This CDR3 spans 13 amino acids. The entire variable domain, with the rest obtained from reference TRBV5-1 and TRBJ1-5, is as follows: KAGVTQTPRYLIKTRGQQVTLSCSPISGHRSVSWYQQTPGQGLQFLFEYFSETQRNKGNFPGRFSGRQFSNSRSEMNVSTLELGDSALYLCASSKDSNQPQHFGDGTRLSIL.

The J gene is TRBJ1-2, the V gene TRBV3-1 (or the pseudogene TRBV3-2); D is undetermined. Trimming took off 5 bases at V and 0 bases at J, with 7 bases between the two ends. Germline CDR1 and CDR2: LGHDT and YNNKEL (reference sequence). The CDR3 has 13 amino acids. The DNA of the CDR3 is TGTGCCAGCAGCGGAGGTGCTAACTATGGCTACACCTTC. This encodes CASSGGANYGYTF.

The CDR3 DNA is TGTGCCAGCATACTGACAGGGACTAGCCGCGAGCAGTACTTC. This sequence encodes CASILTGTSREQYF. V gene TRBV2 combines with J gene TRBJ2-7; TRBD2 matches at 9 bases. Germline values: CDR1 SNHLY, CDR2 FYNNEI. With V trimmed by 7 bases and J by 6 bases, 10 bases remained unmatched. The CDR3 is 14 amino acids.